This T cell receptor beta chain was documented in a study of blood T cell repertoires in COVID-19. This CDR3 is built from 14 residues. V was pared by 3 bases and J by 10 bases, with 16 bases between. CDR1 and CDR2 from the germline V gene are SGHAT and FQNNGV. The table came from immunoSEQ multiplex PCR; TCRdb's copy has only in-frame clones and leaves some out. The sample records approximately 250,000 clones, about 83% being singletons. Sequencing was performed on peripheral blood. This chain connects TRBV11-2 to TRBJ2-1; tentative D call: TRBD2 (5 bases). This TCR was recovered from a woman aged 40-49 years who had recovered from COVID-19. CDR3 DNA sequence: TGTGCCAGCAGCTTCCAGCGGAGCAATGGGGAGCAGTTCTTC. This sequence encodes CASSFQRSNGEQFF.